The source of this T cell receptor (beta chain) is a study of T cells in Graves' hyperthyroidism and ophthalmopathy. The overall study: It was at initial diagnosis, before any treatment, that peripheral blood was collected.

The CDR3 extends over 15 amino acids. Germline assignment: CDR1 SGHVS and CDR2 FNYEAQ. The J segment lost 8 bases and the V segment lost 3 bases, leaving 10 bases of the junction unmatched. What was amplified from RNA transcripts were TCR beta CDR3 regions. Initially, a first-round RT-PCR of the TCR CDR3 employed the HTBI primer set. MiXCR, run by TCRdb on the multiplex PCR reads, gives a single entry per CDR3 protein. The profile shows around 400,000 distinct CDR3 sequences, 25% of them singletons. The TCR comes from a man over 45 with Graves' hyperthyroidism. Sequencing was carried out using blood. J is TRBJ2-1 and V is TRBV7-6, with 7 bases lining up with TRBD1. The CDR3, as DNA: TGTGCCAGCAGCTTCCAGACAGGGCGCGGTCATGAGCAGTTCTTC. As protein: CASSFQTGRGHEQFF.